Sequencing of this T cell receptor beta chain was carried out in a study of CD8 T cells in Susac syndrome. On the study more broadly: Within the group of sequenced Susac syndrome patients, roughly six had active disease and 8 or 9 were in remission.

The CDR3 runs 15 residues. Trimming took 7 bases from V and 0 from J, leaving 16 bases between them. The sequenced target, TCR beta, came from blood CD8+ and CD4+ T cells. When the RNA was reverse transcribed, random hexamers were used with an input of roughly 0.45 to 1 ug. An immunoSEQ multiplex PCR amplified TCR beta CDR3 over 54 Vbeta and 13 Jbeta. TCRdb ran MiXCR on the immunoSEQ multiplex PCR reads and lists one entry per CDR3 protein. The profile covers 150,000 to 180,000 distinct CDR3 sequences, with approximately 95% appearing a single time and 0.16% taken by the ten largest. The sequence came from a human donor with Susac syndrome. Sequencing was done on a sample of CD4+ T cells from PBMCs. The J gene is TRBJ2-7, the V gene TRBV12-3 or TRBV12-4, with a tentative D call TRBD1 (5 bases). In DNA, the CDR3 is TGTGCCAGCACCACTCCGACAGCGATCTCCTACGAGCAGTACTTC. It codes for CASTTPTAISYEQYF.